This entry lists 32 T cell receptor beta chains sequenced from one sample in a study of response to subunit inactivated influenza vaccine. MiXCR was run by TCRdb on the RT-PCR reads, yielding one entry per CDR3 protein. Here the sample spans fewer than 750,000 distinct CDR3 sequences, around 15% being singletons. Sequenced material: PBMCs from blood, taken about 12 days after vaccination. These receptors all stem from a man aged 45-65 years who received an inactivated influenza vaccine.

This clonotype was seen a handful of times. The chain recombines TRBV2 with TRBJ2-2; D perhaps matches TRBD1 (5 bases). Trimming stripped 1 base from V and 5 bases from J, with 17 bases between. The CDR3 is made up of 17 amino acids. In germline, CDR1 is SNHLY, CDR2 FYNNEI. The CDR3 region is CASSEGGRASRTGELFF. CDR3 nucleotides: TGTGCCAGCAGTGAAGGAGGCAGGGCATCGCGGACCGGGGAGCTGTTTTTT.

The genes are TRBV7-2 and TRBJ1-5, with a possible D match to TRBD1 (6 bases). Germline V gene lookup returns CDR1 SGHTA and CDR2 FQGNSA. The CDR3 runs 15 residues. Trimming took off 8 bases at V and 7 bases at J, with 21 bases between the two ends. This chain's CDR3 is CASASQGSLNQPQHF. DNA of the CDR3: TGTGCCAGCGCGTCACAGGGTTCACTAAACCAGCCCCAGCATTTT.

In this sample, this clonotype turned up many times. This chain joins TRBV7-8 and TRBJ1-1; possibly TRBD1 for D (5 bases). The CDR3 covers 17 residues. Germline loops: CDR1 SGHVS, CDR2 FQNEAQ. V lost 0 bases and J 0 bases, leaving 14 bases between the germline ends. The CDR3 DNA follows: TGTGCCAGCAGCTTAGCTGGGTCAGGGAGTATGAACACTGAAGCTTTCTTT. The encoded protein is CASSLAGSGSMNTEAFF. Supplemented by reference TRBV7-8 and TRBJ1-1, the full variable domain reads GAGVSQSPRYKVAKRGQDVALRCDPISGHVSLFWYQQALGQGPEFLTYFQNEAQLDKSGLPSDRFFAERPEGSVSTLKIQRTQQEDSAVYLCASSLAGSGSMNTEAFFGQGTRLTVV.

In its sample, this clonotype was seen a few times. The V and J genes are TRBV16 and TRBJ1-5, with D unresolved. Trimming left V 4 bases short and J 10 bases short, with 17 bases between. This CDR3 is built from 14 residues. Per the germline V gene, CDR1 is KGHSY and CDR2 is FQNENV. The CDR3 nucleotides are TGTGCCAGCAGCCCCATGCTGGCGACCGAACCCCAGCATTTT. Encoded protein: CASSPMLATEPQHF.

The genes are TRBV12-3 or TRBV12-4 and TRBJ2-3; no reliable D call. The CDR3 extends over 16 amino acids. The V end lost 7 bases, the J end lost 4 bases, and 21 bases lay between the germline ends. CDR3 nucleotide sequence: TGTGCCAGCACCCTTAATTTGGCAGTTGGGGCAGATACGCAGTATTTT. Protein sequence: CASTLNLAVGADTQYF.

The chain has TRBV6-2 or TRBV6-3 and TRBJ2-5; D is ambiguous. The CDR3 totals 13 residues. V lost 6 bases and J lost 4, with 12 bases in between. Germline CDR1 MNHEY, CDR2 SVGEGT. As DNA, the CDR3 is TGTGCCAGCAGGTTTGGGTGGGGAGAGACCCAGTACTTC. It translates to CASRFGWGETQYF.

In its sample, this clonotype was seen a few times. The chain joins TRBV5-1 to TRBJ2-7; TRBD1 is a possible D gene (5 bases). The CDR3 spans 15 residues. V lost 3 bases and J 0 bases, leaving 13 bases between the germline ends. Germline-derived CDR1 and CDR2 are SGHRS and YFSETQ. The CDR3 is CASSSDSFYSYEQYF. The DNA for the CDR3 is TGCGCCAGCAGCTCCGACAGCTTTTACTCCTACGAGCAGTACTTC.

In DNA, the CDR3 is TGCAGCGTTTTGCCCGCGGTTGAAGCTTTCTTT. Translation gives CSVLPAVEAFF. The rearrangement joins TRBV29-1 to TRBJ1-1; D call uncertain. The CDR3 is made up of 11 amino acids. The germline V gene has CDR1 SQVTM and CDR2 ANQGSEA. The V and J ends lost 5 bases and 7 bases respectively, with 11 bases between them. The full variable domain, in which reference TRBV29-1 and TRBJ1-1 provide the parts outside the CDR3, is SAVISQKPSRDICQRGTSLTIQCQVDSQVTMMFWYRQQPGQSLTLIATANQGSEATYESGFVIDKFPISRPNLTFSTLTVSNMSPEDSSIYLCSVLPAVEAFFGQGTRLTVV.

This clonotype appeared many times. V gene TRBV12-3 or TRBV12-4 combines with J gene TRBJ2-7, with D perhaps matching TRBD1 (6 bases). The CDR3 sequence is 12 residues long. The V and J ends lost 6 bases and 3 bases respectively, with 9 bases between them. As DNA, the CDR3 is TGTGCCAGCAGACGACAGGACTACGAGCAGTACTTC. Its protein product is CASRRQDYEQYF.

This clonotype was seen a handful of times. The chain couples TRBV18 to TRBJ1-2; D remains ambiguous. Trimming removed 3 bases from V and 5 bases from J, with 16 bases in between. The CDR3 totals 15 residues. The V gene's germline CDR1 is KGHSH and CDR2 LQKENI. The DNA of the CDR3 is TGTGCCAGCTCACCCAACGACGGACGCCCTTATGGCTACACCTTC. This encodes CASSPNDGRPYGYTF.

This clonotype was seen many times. CDR3 in amino acids: CASSAGDVNQPQHF. The CDR3 region has the DNA TGCGCCAGCAGTGCAGGGGATGTGAATCAGCCCCAGCATTTT. The chain combines TRBV5-1 with TRBJ1-5; a possible D gene is TRBD1 (6 bases). The germline V and J ends were trimmed by 5 bases and 4 bases, with 13 bases remaining between them. CDR3 length: 14 amino acids. CDR1 and CDR2 from the germline V gene are SGHRS and YFSETQ.

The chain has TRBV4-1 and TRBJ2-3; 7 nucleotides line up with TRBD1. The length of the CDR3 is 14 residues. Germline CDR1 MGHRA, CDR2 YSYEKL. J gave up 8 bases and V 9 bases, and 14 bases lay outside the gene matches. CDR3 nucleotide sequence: TGCGCCAGTAGACCTTCTACAGGGGCACGTACGCAGTATTTT. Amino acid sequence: CASRPSTGARTQYF.

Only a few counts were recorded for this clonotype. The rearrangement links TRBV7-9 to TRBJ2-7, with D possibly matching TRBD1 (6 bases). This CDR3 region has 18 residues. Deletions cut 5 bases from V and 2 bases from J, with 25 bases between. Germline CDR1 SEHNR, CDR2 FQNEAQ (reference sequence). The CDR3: CASSLVPWGLEATYEQYF. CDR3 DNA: TGTGCCAGCAGCCTAGTCCCTTGGGGGCTCGAGGCCACCTACGAGCAGTACTTC. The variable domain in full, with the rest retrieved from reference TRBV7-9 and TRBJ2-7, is DTGVSQNPRHKITKRGQNVTFRCDPISEHNRLYWYRQTLGQGPEFLTYFQNEAQLEKSRLLSDRFSAERPKGSFSTLEIQRTEQGDSAMYLCASSLVPWGLEATYEQYFGPGTRLTVT.

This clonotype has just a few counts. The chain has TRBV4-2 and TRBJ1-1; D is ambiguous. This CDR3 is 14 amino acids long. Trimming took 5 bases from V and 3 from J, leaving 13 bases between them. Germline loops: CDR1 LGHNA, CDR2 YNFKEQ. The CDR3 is CASSKLNGDTEAFF. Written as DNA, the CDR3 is TGTGCCAGCAGCAAATTGAACGGAGACACTGAAGCTTTCTTT.

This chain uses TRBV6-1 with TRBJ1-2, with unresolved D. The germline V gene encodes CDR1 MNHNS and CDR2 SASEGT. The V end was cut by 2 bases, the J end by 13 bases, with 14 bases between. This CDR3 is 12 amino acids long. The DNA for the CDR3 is TGTGCCAGCAGTGAAACGTCTTTACTGGGCACCTTC. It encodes CASSETSLLGTF.

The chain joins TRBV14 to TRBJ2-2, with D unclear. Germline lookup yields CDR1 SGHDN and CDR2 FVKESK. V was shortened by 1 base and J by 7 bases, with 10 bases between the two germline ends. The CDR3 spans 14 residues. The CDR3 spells CASSQAVNGGELFF. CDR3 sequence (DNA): TGTGCCAGCAGCCAAGCGGTGAACGGCGGGGAGCTGTTTTTT.

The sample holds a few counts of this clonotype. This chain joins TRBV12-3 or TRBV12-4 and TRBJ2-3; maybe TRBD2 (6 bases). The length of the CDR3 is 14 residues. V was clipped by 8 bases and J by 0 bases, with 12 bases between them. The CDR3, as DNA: TGTGCCAGCCACGGGACTCCTAGCACAGATACGCAGTATTTT. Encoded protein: CASHGTPSTDTQYF.

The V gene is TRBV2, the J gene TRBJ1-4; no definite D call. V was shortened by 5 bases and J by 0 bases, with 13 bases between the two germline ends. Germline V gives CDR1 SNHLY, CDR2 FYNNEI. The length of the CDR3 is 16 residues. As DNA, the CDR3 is TGTGCCAGCAGTTCCGGTCTCCCTGCAACTAATGAAAAACTGTTTTTT. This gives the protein CASSSGLPATNEKLFF.

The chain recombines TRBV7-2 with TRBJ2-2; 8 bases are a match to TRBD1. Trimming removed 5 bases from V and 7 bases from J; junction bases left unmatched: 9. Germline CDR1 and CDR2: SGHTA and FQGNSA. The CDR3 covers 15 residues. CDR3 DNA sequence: TGTGCCAGCAGCCCGGACAGGGCGGGTCACGGGGAGCTGTTTTTT. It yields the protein CASSPDRAGHGELFF.

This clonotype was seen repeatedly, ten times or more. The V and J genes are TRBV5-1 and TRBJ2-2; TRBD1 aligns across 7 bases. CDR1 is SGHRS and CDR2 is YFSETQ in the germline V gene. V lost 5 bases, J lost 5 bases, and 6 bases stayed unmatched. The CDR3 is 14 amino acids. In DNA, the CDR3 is TGCGCCAGCAGGAACAGGGGAGAAACCGGGGAGCTGTTTTTT. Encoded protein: CASRNRGETGELFF.

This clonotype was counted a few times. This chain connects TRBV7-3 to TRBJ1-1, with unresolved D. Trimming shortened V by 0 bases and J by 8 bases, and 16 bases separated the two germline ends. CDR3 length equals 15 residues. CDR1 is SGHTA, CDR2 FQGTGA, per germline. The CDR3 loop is CASSLTGSQRVEAFF. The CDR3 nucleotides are TGTGCCAGCAGCTTAACAGGGAGCCAAAGAGTCGAAGCTTTCTTT.

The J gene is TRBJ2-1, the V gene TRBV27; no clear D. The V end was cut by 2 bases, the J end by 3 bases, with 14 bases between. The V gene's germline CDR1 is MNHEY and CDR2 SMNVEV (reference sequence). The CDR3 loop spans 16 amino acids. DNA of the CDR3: TGTGCCAGCAGTTTACCCCCCCAGTACGGCTACAATGAGCAGTTCTTC. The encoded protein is CASSLPPQYGYNEQFF.

The CDR3 sequence: CATSEGRGEAFF. CDR3 DNA sequence: TGTGCCACCAGTGAGGGCAGGGGCGAAGCTTTCTTT. V gene TRBV24-1 combines with J gene TRBJ1-1; D is perhaps TRBD1 (6 bases). Germline CDR1 reads KGHDR; CDR2 reads SFDVKD. The length of the CDR3 is 12 residues. Trimming shortened V by 4 bases and J by 8 bases, and 10 bases separated the two germline ends.

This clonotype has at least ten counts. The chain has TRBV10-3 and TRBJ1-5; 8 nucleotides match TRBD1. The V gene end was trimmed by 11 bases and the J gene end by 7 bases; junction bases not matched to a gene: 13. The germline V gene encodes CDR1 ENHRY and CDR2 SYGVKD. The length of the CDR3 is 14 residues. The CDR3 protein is CAVQDPGGYQPQHF. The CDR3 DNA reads TGTGCCGTACAGGATCCAGGGGGCTACCAGCCCCAGCATTTT.

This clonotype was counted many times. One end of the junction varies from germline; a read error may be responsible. CDR3 DNA sequence: TGTGCCAGCAGCTTAGCGGGGAACACCGGGGAGCTGTTTTTT. It encodes CASSLAGNTGELFF. V usage is TRBV12-3 or TRBV12-4 and J usage is TRBJ2-2; 7 positions agree with TRBD2. The CDR3 totals 14 residues.

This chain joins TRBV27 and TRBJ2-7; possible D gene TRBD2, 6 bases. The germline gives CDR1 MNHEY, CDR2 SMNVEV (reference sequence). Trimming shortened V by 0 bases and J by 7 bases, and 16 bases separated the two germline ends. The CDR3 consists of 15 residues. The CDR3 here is CASSLSSFPGREQYF. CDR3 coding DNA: TGTGCCAGCAGTTTATCGTCCTTCCCGGGGAGGGAGCAGTACTTC.

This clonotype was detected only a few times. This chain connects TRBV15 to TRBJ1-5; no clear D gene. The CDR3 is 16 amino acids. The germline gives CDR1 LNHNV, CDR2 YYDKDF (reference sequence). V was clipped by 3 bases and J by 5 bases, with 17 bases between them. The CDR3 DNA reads TGTGCCACCAGCAGGCAAAATGGCCTTCCCTATCAGCCCCAGCATTTT. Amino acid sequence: CATSRQNGLPYQPQHF.

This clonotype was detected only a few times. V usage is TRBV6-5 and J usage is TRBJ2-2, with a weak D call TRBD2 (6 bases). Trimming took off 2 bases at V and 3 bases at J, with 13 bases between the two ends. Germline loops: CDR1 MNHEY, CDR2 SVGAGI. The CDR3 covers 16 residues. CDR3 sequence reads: CASSYNVGGDTGELFF. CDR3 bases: TGTGCCAGCAGTTACAACGTGGGGGGAGACACCGGGGAGCTGTTTTTT.

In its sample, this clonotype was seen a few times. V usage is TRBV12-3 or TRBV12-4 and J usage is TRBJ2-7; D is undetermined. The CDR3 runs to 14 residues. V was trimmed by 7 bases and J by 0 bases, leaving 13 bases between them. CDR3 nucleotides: TGTGCCAGCACCTCCTCGGGCATCTCCTACGAGCAGTACTTC. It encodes CASTSSGISYEQYF.

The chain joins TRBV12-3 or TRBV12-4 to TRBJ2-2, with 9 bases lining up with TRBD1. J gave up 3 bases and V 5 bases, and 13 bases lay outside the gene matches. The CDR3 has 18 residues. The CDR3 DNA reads TGTGCCAGCAGTCTCCGGGCCCACAGGGGGCTGTACACCGGGGAGCTGTTTTTT. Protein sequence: CASSLRAHRGLYTGELFF.

The CDR3 sequence: CSARDRRTASTDTQYF. The CDR3 bases are TGCAGTGCTAGAGATAGGAGGACGGCTAGCACAGATACGCAGTATTTT. The rearrangement uses TRBV20-1 and TRBJ2-3; TRBD2 is a possible D gene (5 bases). The germline CDR1 and CDR2 sequences are DFQATT and SNEGSKA (reference sequence). V lost 0 bases to trimming and J lost 0 bases, with 13 bases between them. This CDR3 is 16 amino acids long.

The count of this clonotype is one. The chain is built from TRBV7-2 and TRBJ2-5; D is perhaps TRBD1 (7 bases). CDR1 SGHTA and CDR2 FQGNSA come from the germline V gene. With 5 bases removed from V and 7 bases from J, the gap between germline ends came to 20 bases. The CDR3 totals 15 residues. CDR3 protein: CASSPPAGGQGTQYF. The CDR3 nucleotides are TGTGCCAGCAGCCCCCCAGCAGGGGGGCAGGGGACCCAGTACTTC.